This T cell receptor beta chain was identified in a study of T cells after yellow fever vaccination. Germline loops: CDR1 SGDLS, CDR2 YYNGEE. The V end lost 1 base, the J end lost 7 bases, and 6 bases lay between the germline ends. The CDR3 length is 12 residues. TCRdb analysed the 5' RACE reads with MiXCR anew, one entry per CDR3 protein. The sample holds under 600,000 distinct CDR3 sequences, roughly 13% seen once. The sequence was collected from a man between 25 and 39 years old who received the YFV17D yellow fever vaccine. V usage is TRBV9 and J usage is TRBJ2-1; no clear D. Specimen: PBMCs, collected on the day of the yellow fever booster vaccination. CDR3 bases: TGTGCCAGCAGCGTAATGGGGAATGAGCAGTTCTTC. This codes for CASSVMGNEQFF.